This T cell receptor (beta chain) was profiled in a study of T cells after yellow fever vaccination. Study-wide results and caveats: Clones from primary vaccination mostly reappeared after the booster (less than 98% CD4, approximately 86% CD8). Compared with primary, the secondary response was weaker and peaked at day 5, not 15. The CD4 and CD8 compartments had a small share of their clonotypes in common.

V shed 0 bases and J shed 6 bases, with 18 bases lying between them. Germline lookup yields CDR1 SGHRS and CDR2 YFSETQ. CDR3 length equals 16 residues. For TCR, cDNA came from 5'RACE template switching, which added a universal primer site and UMIs. TCRdb passed the 5' RACE reads through MiXCR, listing each CDR3 protein once. This table has some 500,000 distinct CDR3 sequences, less than 15% appearing once. Details on this clonotype: Its antigen is still unknown.

The starting material was PBMCs, obtained on the day of the yellow fever booster vaccination. The sequence was collected from a young man who received the YFV17D yellow fever vaccine. V usage is TRBV5-1 and J usage is TRBJ1-2; D call uncertain. The DNA for the CDR3 is TGCGCCAGCAGCTTGGGCAGCCACCTACCGGGGAATGGCTACACCTTC. Residues: CASSLGSHLPGNGYTF.